Listed below are T cell receptor beta chains from one sample, sequenced in a study of blood T cell repertoires in COVID-19. Only in-frame clones appear in the TCRdb table, and some are missing; sequencing was by immunoSEQ multiplex PCR. The sample lists tens of thousands of clones, approximately 72% occurring once. Sequencing was carried out using peripheral blood. The receptors stem from a woman between 70 and 85 years old with COVID-19, enrolled during active disease. Both conserved end residues are part of each CDR3. A D gene is named only where the DNA matches it firmly. Some rows have no size entry. The others give once, few or many, or a class for an expanded clone.

D gene: NA
V gene: TRBV6-2/TRBV6-3
clone size: NA
J gene: TRBJ1-1
CDR3 protein: CASSYRDLEAFF
CDR3 DNA: TGTGCCAGCAGTTATCGGGATCTTGAAGCTTTCTTT

D gene: NA
V gene: TRBV7-2
clone size: NA
J gene: TRBJ2-2
CDR3 protein: CASSRDPRAGELFF
CDR3 DNA: TGTGCCAGCAGCCGCGACCCGCGGGCCGGGGAGCTGTTTTTT

D gene: NA
V gene: TRBV6-5
clone size: once
J gene: TRBJ2-2
CDR3 protein: CASRSGLGELFF
CDR3 DNA: TGTGCCAGCAGATCGGGGTTAGGGGAGCTGTTTTTT

D gene: TRBD2
V gene: TRBV5-1
clone size: NA
J gene: TRBJ2-1
CDR3 protein: CASSLGESGRAYNEQFF
CDR3 DNA: TGCGCCAGCAGCTTGGGCGAAAGCGGGAGGGCTTACAATGAGCAGTTCTTC

D gene: TRBD1
V gene: TRBV3-1/TRBV3-2
clone size: few
J gene: TRBJ2-1
CDR3 protein: CASSGTVLSSYNEQFF
CDR3 DNA: TGTGCCAGCAGCGGGACAGTCCTTAGCTCCTACAATGAGCAGTTCTTC

D gene: TRBD1
V gene: TRBV9
clone size: NA
J gene: TRBJ1-1
CDR3 protein: CASSVAGTENTEAFF
CDR3 DNA: TGTGCCAGCAGCGTTGCCGGGACAGAGAACACTGAAGCTTTCTTT

D gene: NA
V gene: TRBV5-1
clone size: NA
J gene: TRBJ1-1
CDR3 protein: CASSLGLGTTMNTEAFF
CDR3 DNA: TGCGCCAGCAGCTTGGGTCTGGGGACTACTATGAACACTGAAGCTTTCTTT

D gene: NA
V gene: TRBV5-1
clone size: NA
J gene: TRBJ2-2
CDR3 protein: CASSLKVTTNTGELFF
CDR3 DNA: TGCGCCAGCAGCTTGAAGGTTACGACAAACACCGGGGAGCTGTTTTTT

D gene: TRBD1
V gene: TRBV25-1
clone size: NA
J gene: TRBJ1-4
CDR3 protein: CASSEWGQPREKLFF
CDR3 DNA: TGTGCCAGCAGTGAATGGGGACAGCCTCGGGAAAAACTGTTTTTT

D gene: TRBD1
V gene: TRBV5-4
clone size: NA
J gene: TRBJ2-5
CDR3 protein: CASSAPRTGAVGGTQYF
CDR3 DNA: TGTGCCAGCAGCGCGCCCCGGACAGGGGCAGTGGGGGGGACCCAGTACTTC